At least ten counts were recorded for the clone carrying this T cell receptor beta chain. This sample stems from a study of human T cells and chemical hapten exposure. TCRdb reanalysed the RACE reads using MiXCR and keeps one entry per CDR3 protein. Of around 71,000 distinct CDR3 sequences in the sample, approximately 9.8% were seen once. CDR1 SQVTM and CDR2 ANQGSEA come from the germline V gene. The CDR3 contains 15 residues. With 4 bases clipped from V and 1 base from J, the junction kept 8 bases outside the gene matches. Time point given: patch test 1, 2 weeks after DPC sensitization. The sample's treatment: therapeutic diphenylcyclopropenone sensitization with weekly scalp DPC.

The specimen comprised whole blood, sampled in connection with sensitization to the hapten diphenylcyclopropenone (DPC). This TCR was recovered from a woman between 40 and 50 years old with alopecia areata. Some clones in this sample may be carry-over from other donors' samples. The genes are TRBV29-1 and TRBJ1-1; TRBD1 matches 8 bases. The CDR3, as DNA: TGCAGCGTTGTTGGGGGTGGGACAGGGAACACTGAAGCTTTCTTT. It specifies CSVVGGGTGNTEAFF.